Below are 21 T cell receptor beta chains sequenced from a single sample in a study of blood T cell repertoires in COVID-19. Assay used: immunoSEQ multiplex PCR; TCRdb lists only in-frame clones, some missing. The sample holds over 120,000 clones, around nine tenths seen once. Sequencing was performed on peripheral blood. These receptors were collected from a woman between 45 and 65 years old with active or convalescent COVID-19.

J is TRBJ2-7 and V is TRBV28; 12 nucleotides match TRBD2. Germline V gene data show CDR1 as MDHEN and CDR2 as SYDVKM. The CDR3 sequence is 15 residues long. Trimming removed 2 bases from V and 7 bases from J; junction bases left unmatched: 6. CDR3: CASSLLAGGPGEQYF. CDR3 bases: TGTGCCAGCAGTTTACTAGCGGGAGGGCCGGGGGAGCAGTACTTC.

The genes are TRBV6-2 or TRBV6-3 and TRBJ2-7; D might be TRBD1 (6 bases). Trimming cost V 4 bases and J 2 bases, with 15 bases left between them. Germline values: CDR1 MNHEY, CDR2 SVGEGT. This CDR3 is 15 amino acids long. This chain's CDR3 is CASSSFLDSTYEQYF. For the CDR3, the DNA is TGTGCCAGCAGTTCTTTTTTGGACAGCACCTACGAGCAGTACTTC.

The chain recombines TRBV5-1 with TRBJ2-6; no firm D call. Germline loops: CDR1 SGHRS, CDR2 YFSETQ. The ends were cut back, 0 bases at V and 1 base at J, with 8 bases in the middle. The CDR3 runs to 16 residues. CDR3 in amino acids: CASSLALLSGANVLTF. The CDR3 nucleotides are TGCGCCAGCAGCTTGGCCCTACTATCTGGGGCCAACGTCCTGACTTTC.

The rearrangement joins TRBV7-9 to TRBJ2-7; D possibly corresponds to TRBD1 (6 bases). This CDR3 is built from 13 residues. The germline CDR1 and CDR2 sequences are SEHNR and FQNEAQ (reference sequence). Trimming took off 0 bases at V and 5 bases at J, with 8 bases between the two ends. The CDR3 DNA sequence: TGTGCCAGCAGCTTAGCGACAGGCCACGAGCAGTACTTC. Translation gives CASSLATGHEQYF.

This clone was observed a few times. The CDR3 protein is CASSAHRGETQYF. The CDR3, as DNA: TGTGCCAGCAGCGCCCACAGGGGAGAGACCCAGTACTTC. This rearrangement joins TRBV7-2 to TRBJ2-5, with 7 bases matching TRBD1. Germline CDR1 SGHTA, CDR2 FQGNSA. V shed 5 bases and J 4 bases; nucleotides not matched to a gene: 4. CDR3 size: 13 residues.

CDR3 bases: TGTGCCAGTAGTCCGACAGGGGGCGCGATCTATGGCTACACCTTC. As protein: CASSPTGGAIYGYTF. The rearrangement links TRBV19 to TRBJ1-2; TRBD1 aligns across 10 bases. Per germline, CDR1 LNHDA and CDR2 SQIVND (reference sequence). This CDR3 has 15 residues. V shed 5 bases, J shed 4 bases, and the junction held 7 bases outside the gene matches.

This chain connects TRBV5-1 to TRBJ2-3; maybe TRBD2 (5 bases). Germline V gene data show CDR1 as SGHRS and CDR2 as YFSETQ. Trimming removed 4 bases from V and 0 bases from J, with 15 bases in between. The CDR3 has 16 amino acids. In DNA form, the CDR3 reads TGCGCCAGCAGCACCCTCGGACTGACTAGCACAGATACGCAGTATTTT. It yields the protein CASSTLGLTSTDTQYF.

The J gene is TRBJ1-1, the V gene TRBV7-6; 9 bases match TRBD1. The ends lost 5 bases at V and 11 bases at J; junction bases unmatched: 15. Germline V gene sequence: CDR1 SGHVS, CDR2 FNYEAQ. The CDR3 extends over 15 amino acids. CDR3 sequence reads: CASSTPGQGVKVAFF. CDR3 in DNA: TGTGCCAGCAGCACCCCGGGACAGGGAGTTAAGGTTGCTTTCTTT.

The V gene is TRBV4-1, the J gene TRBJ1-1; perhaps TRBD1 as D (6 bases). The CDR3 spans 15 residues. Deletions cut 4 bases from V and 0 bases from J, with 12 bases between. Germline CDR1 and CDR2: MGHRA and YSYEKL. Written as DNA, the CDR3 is TGCGCCAGCAGCCGCCACGGACAGATGAACACTGAAGCTTTCTTT. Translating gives CASSRHGQMNTEAFF.

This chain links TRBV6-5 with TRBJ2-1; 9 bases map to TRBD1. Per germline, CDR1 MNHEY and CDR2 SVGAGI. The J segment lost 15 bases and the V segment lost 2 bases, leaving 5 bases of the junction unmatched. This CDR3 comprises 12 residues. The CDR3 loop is CASSYLGQGPFF. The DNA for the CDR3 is TGTGCCAGCAGTTACCTGGGACAGGGACCGTTCTTC.

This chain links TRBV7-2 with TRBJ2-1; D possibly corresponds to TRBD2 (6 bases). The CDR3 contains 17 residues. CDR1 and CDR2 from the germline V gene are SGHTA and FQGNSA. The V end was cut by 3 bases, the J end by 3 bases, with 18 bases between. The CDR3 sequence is CASSFLLAAQLYNEQFF. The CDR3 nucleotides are TGTGCCAGCAGCTTTCTATTAGCGGCTCAACTCTACAATGAGCAGTTCTTC.

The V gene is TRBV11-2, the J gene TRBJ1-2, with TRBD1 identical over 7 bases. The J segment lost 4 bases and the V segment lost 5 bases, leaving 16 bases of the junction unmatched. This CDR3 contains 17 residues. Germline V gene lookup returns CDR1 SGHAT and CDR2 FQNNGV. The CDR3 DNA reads TGTGCCAGCAGCCCCGGGACAGTTACGACCCAGGTCTATGGCTACACCTTC. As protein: CASSPGTVTTQVYGYTF. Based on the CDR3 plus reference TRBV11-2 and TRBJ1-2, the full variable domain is EAGVAQSPRYKIIEKRQSVAFWCNPISGHATLYWYQQILGQGPKLLIQFQNNGVVDDSQLPKDRFSAERLKGVDSTLKIQPAKLEDSAVYLCASSPGTVTTQVYGYTFGSGTRLTVV.

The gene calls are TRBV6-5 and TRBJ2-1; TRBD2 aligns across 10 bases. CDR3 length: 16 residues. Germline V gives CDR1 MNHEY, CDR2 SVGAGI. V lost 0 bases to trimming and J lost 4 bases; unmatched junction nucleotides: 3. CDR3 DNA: TGTGCCAGCAGTTACTCAAGTAGCGGGGGGTACAATGAGCAGTTCTTC. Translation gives CASSYSSSGGYNEQFF.

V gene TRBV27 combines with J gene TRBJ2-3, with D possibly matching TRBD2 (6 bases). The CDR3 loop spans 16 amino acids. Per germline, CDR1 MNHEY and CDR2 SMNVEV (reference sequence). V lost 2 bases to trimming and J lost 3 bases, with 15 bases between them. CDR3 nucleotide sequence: TGTGCCAGCAGTTTAAGGGACCCCCGGGGGACAGATACGCAGTATTTT. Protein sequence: CASSLRDPRGTDTQYF.

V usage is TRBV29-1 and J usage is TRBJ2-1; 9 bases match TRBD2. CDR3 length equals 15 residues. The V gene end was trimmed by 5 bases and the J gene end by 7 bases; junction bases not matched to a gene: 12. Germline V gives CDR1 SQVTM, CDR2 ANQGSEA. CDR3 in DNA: TGCAGCGTTCGCAGCGGGGGGAACCCGTGGAATGAGCAGTTCTTC. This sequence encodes CSVRSGGNPWNEQFF.

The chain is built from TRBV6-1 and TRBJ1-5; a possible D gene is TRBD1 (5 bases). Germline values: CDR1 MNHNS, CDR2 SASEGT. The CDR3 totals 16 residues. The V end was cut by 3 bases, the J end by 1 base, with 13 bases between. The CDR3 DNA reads TGTGCCAGCAGTGACAGGGTTACGCGGAGCAATCAGCCCCAGCATTTT. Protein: CASSDRVTRSNQPQHF.

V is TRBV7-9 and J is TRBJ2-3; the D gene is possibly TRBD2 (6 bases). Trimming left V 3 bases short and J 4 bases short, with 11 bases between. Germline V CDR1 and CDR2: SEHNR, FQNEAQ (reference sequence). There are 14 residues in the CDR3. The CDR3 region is CASSLEGHSDTQYF. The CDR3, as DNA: TGTGCCAGCAGCTTGGAGGGTCACTCAGATACGCAGTATTTT. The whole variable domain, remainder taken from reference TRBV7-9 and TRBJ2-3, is DTGVSQNPRHKITKRGQNVTFRCDPISEHNRLYWYRQTLGQGPEFLTYFQNEAQLEKSRLLSDRFSAERPKGSFSTLEIQRTEQGDSAMYLCASSLEGHSDTQYFGPGTRLTVL.

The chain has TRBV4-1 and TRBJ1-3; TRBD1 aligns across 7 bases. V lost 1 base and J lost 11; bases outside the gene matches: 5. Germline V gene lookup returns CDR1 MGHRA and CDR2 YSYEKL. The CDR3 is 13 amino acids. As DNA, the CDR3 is TGCGCCAGCAGCCAAGTCCGGGACAGTTCCATATATTTT. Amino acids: CASSQVRDSSIYF.

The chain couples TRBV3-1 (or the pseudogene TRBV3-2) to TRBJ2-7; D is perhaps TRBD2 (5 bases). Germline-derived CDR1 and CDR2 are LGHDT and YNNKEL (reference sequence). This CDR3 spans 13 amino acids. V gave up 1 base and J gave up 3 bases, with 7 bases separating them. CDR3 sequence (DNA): TGTGCCAGCAGCCAAGGGGCGGGCTACGAGCAGTACTTC. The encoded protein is CASSQGAGYEQYF.

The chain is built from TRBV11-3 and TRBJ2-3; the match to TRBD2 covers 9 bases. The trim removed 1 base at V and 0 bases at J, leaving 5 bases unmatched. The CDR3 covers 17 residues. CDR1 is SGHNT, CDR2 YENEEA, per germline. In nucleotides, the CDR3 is TGTGCCAGCAGCTTAGGGTCCAGCGGGAGGAGCACAGATACGCAGTATTTT. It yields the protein CASSLGSSGRSTDTQYF.

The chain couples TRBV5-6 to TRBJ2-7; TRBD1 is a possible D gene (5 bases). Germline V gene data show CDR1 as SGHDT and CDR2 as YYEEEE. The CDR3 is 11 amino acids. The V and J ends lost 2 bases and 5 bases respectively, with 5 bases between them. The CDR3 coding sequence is TGTGCCAGCAGCTTAGGGGACGAGCAGTACTTC. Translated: CASSLGDEQYF.